The rows below give T cell receptor beta chains drawn from one sample of a study of Graves' ophthalmopathy and Graves' hyperthyroidism. TCRdb redid the calling of the multiplex PCR reads with MiXCR, one entry per CDR3 protein. This sample has almost 750,000 distinct CDR3 sequences; 40% occur once, and the top ten carry about 40%. Material: peripheral blood. These TCRs come from an adult man with Graves' ophthalmopathy. The CDR3 runs from the conserved cysteine through the conserved F or W. The order of the fields is J gene, clone size, V gene, D gene, CDR3 protein, CDR3 DNA. D genes are given only for firm matches. Part of the rows lack a size; the others show once, few, many or a class for expanded clones.

TRBJ1-6 | many | TRBV7-2 | . | CASSLVGDGSPLHF | TGTGCCAGCAGCTTAGTTGGGGATGGGTCACCCCTCCACTTT
TRBJ1-3 | many | TRBV15 | TRBD1 | CATSRDLQGGYGNTIYF | TGTGCCACCAGCAGAGATCTGCAGGGGGGATACGGGAACACCATATATTTT
TRBJ2-6 | . | TRBV10-3 | TRBD2 | CAIRMTSGANVLTF | TGTGCCATCAGGATGACTAGCGGGGCCAACGTCCTGACTTTC
TRBJ2-7 | . | TRBV10-2 | TRBD1 | CASSLSTPGTGSYEQYF | TGCGCCAGCAGTTTATCGACTCCCGGGACAGGTTCCTACGAGCAGTACTTC
TRBJ1-1 | . | TRBV7-9 | . | CASSQGSFGGPLNTEAFF | TGCGCCAGCAGCCAAGGTAGTTTCGGGGGCCCATTGAACACTGAAGCTTTCTTT
TRBJ2-3 | few | TRBV11-1 | TRBD1 | CASSHGDRMGADTQYF | TGTGCCAGCAGCCATGGGGACAGAATGGGGGCAGATACGCAGTATTTT
TRBJ1-1 | many | TRBV16 | . | CASSLGWTLEAFF | TGTGCCAGCAGCCTAGGCTGGACCCTTGAAGCTTTCTTT
TRBJ2-5 | many | TRBV7-2 | TRBD2 | CASSFVGGATFQTQYF | TGTGCCAGCAGCTTCGTCGGGGGGGCGACTTTCCAGACCCAGTACTTC
TRBJ2-3 | . | TRBV25-1 | TRBD2 | CASSQAGTSTDTQYF | TGTGCCAGCAGCCAAGCGGGGACTAGCACAGATACGCAGTATTTT
TRBJ1-2 | . | TRBV2 | . | CASSHPRSPSYGYTF | TGCGCCAGCAGCCACCCTAGGAGCCCTAGCTATGGCTACACCTTC
TRBJ1-5 | . | TRBV24-1 | TRBD1 | CATSEDRAWDQPQHF | TGTGCCACCAGTGAAGACAGGGCCTGGGATCAGCCCCAGCATTTT
TRBJ2-5 | many | TRBV29-1 | . | CSVGVRETQYF | TGCAGCGTTGGGGTTAGGGAGACCCAGTACTTC
TRBJ1-2 | many | TRBV11-2 | . | CASAERGGYTF | TGTGCCAGCGCGGAACGGGGTGGCTACACCTTC
TRBJ2-7 | few | TRBV11-2 | . | CASSRWDRYEQYF | TGTGCCAGCAGCCGCTGGGACCGCTACGAGCAGTACTTC
TRBJ1-2 | . | TRBV7-8 | . | CASSWRGGANYGYTF | TGTGCCAGCAGCTGGAGGGGAGGGGCCAACTATGGCTACACCTTC
TRBJ2-2 | . | TRBV7-3 | TRBD1 | CASSSNRGLGTGELFF | TGTGCCAGCAGCTCGAACAGGGGGCTAGGGACCGGGGAGCTGTTTTTT
TRBJ2-7 | few | TRBV19 | TRBD1 | CASSIRTGGYEQYF | TGTGCCAGTAGTATTCGGACAGGGGGCTACGAGCAGTACTTC
TRBJ2-2 | . | TRBV7-3 | TRBD2 | CATGGLAQLSTGELFF | TGTGCCACTGGAGGACTAGCGCAACTCTCTACCGGGGAGCTGTTTTTT
TRBJ1-1 | few | TRBV25-1 | . | CASSPPGTSNTEAFF | TGTGCCAGCAGTCCGCCCGGGACCTCGAACACTGAAGCTTTCTTT
TRBJ1-5 | many | TRBV24-1 | . | CASSVRLHQPQHF | TGTGCCAGCAGTGTGCGGCTTCATCAGCCCCAGCATTTT
TRBJ1-2 | . | TRBV20-1 | TRBD1 | CSASPDRANYGYTF | TGCAGTGCTAGCCCCGACAGGGCTAACTATGGCTACACCTTC
TRBJ2-7 | . | TRBV11-2 | TRBD1 | CASSSGTGNHEQYF | TGTGCCAGCAGCTCCGGGACAGGGAACCACGAGCAGTACTTC
TRBJ1-2 | . | TRBV11-2 | . | CASSLVPGSYYGYTF | TGTGCCAGCAGCTTAGTTCCAGGGTCCTACTATGGCTACACCTTC
TRBJ1-2 | many | TRBV29-1 | . | CSVEEGWDYGYTF | TGCAGCGTTGAGGAGGGCTGGGACTATGGCTACACCTTC
TRBJ2-2 | . | TRBV25-1 | . | CASTTGGMGTGELFF | TGTGCCAGCACCACCGGCGGGATGGGCACCGGGGAGCTGTTTTTT
TRBJ2-5 | . | TRBV9 | . | CASSRWDPFQETQYF | TGTGCCAGCAGCCGTTGGGACCCTTTCCAAGAGACCCAGTACTTC
TRBJ2-7 | few | TRBV4-3 | TRBD1 | CASSRAGTGGVDEQYF | TGCGCCAGCAGCCGTGCCGGGACAGGGGGCGTCGACGAGCAGTACTTC
TRBJ2-7 | few | TRBV5-1 | TRBD1 | CASSLSPGQVTYEQYF | TGCGCCAGCAGCTTGTCCCCGGGACAGGTTACCTACGAGCAGTACTTC